The rows below give T cell receptor beta chains drawn from one sample of a study of blood T cell repertoires in COVID-19. The assay was immunoSEQ multiplex PCR, and TCRdb's table has in-frame clones only and misses some. Of around 260,000 clones in the sample, approximately 84% were seen once. Sequenced material: peripheral blood. The receptors were sampled from a person aged 65-85 years with COVID-19, enrolled during active disease. Both conserved end residues are trimmed from each CDR3. Only part of the rows carry a size: once, few, many, or a class if the clone is expanded.

V gene: TRBV3-1/TRBV3-2; clone size: NA; J gene: TRBJ2-1; CDR3 protein: ASSHRTVGNEQF
V gene: TRBV6-5; clone size: NA; J gene: TRBJ1-4; CDR3 protein: ASRIRRTNEKLF
V gene: TRBV7-8; clone size: NA; J gene: TRBJ2-1; CDR3 protein: ASSPAGGGRQNEQF
V gene: TRBV27; clone size: NA; J gene: TRBJ1-1; CDR3 protein: ASSPTPTVMNTEAF
V gene: TRBV13; clone size: once; J gene: TRBJ2-1; CDR3 protein: ASSQGKGREAYNEQF
V gene: TRBV10-3; clone size: NA; J gene: TRBJ1-4; CDR3 protein: AISEAGPIGEKLF
V gene: TRBV6-5; clone size: NA; J gene: TRBJ1-6; CDR3 protein: ASSFGGSYNSPLH
V gene: TRBV5-1; clone size: NA; J gene: TRBJ2-3; CDR3 protein: ASSLGFGTDTQY
V gene: TRBV7-9; clone size: NA; J gene: TRBJ2-5; CDR3 protein: ASSSGTSGIRQETQY
V gene: TRBV10-3; clone size: NA; J gene: TRBJ1-2; CDR3 protein: AISGRQEYGYT
V gene: TRBV27; clone size: NA; J gene: TRBJ2-1; CDR3 protein: ASRPGTNSYNEQF
V gene: TRBV3-1/TRBV3-2; clone size: few; J gene: TRBJ1-2; CDR3 protein: ASSHARGTDLYGYT
V gene: TRBV5-6; clone size: NA; J gene: TRBJ1-3; CDR3 protein: ASSLYRVGNTIY
V gene: TRBV19; clone size: NA; J gene: TRBJ1-2; CDR3 protein: ASSISYRAAGYT
V gene: TRBV2; clone size: NA; J gene: TRBJ2-1; CDR3 protein: ASSEAANEQF
V gene: TRBV5-1; clone size: NA; J gene: TRBJ2-5; CDR3 protein: ASSLGRTQETQY
V gene: TRBV6-2/TRBV6-3; clone size: once; J gene: TRBJ2-2; CDR3 protein: ASSRLAGKGPGELF
V gene: TRBV19; clone size: NA; J gene: TRBJ1-3; CDR3 protein: ASDRQGTGNTIY
V gene: TRBV6-2/TRBV6-3; clone size: NA; J gene: TRBJ2-7; CDR3 protein: ASSDGLPEED
V gene: TRBV11-2; clone size: NA; J gene: TRBJ1-5; CDR3 protein: ASSLGGGFGYNQPQH
V gene: TRBV6-5; clone size: NA; J gene: TRBJ1-1; CDR3 protein: ASSYLTGTGNTEAS
V gene: TRBV6-5; clone size: NA; J gene: TRBJ2-7; CDR3 protein: ASHRDISYEQY
V gene: TRBV19; clone size: NA; J gene: TRBJ2-1; CDR3 protein: ASSNYGQYNEQF
V gene: TRBV24-1; clone size: NA; J gene: TRBJ2-1; CDR3 protein: ATSDSAGGFNEQF
V gene: TRBV9; clone size: NA; J gene: TRBJ2-7; CDR3 protein: ASSVESETSGTYEQY